Listed here are 10 T cell receptor beta chains from one sample, sequenced in a study of memory CD4+ T cells and cytomegalovirus serostatus. TCRdb's table, derived via immunoSEQ multiplex PCR, lists solely in-frame clones and lacks some. The sample has 50,000 to 65,000 clones, about 83% seen once. The sort gate was single viable CD3+CD4+CD8-CD45RO+ cells for memory CD4+ T cells. What was sequenced was memory CD4+ T cells from blood. The receptors come from an adult in good health and CMV-seropositive.

V and J are TRBV28 and TRBJ1-2; no clear D gene. This CDR3 has 14 residues. CDR1 MDHEN and CDR2 SYDVKM come from the germline V gene. The V gene lost 3 bases and the J gene lost 5 bases, with 13 bases spanning the gap. CDR3 bases: TGTGCCAGCAGTTTTCAGCCCCGCGGATATGGCTACACCTTC. It translates to CASSFQPRGYGYTF.

V gene TRBV7-8 combines with J gene TRBJ2-5; 13 bases match TRBD2. Germline trimming cut 5 bases from V and 7 bases from J; bases unmatched to any gene: 10. From germline, CDR1 is SGHVS and CDR2 FQNEAQ. CDR3 length equals 16 residues. CDR3 sequence reads: CASSATLAGGHGTQYF. CDR3 DNA sequence: TGTGCCAGCAGCGCCACACTAGCGGGGGGGCACGGGACCCAGTACTTC.

The chain combines TRBV9 with TRBJ2-1; maybe TRBD2 (7 bases). This CDR3 comprises 15 residues. With 3 bases removed from V and 8 bases from J, the gap between germline ends came to 18 bases. Germline V CDR1 and CDR2: SGDLS, YYNGEE. Here the CDR3 reads CASSDRDYPIHEQFF. The DNA for the CDR3 is TGTGCCAGCAGCGACAGGGACTATCCTATCCATGAGCAGTTCTTC.

The chain is built from TRBV7-2 and TRBJ1-3; D gene ambiguous. V gave up 3 bases and J gave up 14 bases, with 11 bases separating them. The V gene's germline CDR1 is SGHTA and CDR2 FQGNSA. This CDR3 contains 11 residues. The CDR3 DNA follows: TGTGCCAGCAGCTTGCTAAGGACCCTATATTTT. It yields the protein CASSLLRTLYF.

J is TRBJ2-1 and V is TRBV5-6; a possible D gene is TRBD2 (6 bases). CDR1 SGHDT and CDR2 YYEEEE come from the germline V gene. This CDR3 contains 14 residues. V gave up 2 bases and J gave up 0 bases, with 6 bases separating them. CDR3 coding DNA: TGTGCCAGCAGCTTCGGGAGCTCCTACAATGAGCAGTTCTTC. Translating gives CASSFGSSYNEQFF.

The chain carries TRBV2 and TRBJ2-5; no reliable D call. CDR1 and CDR2 from the germline V gene are SNHLY and FYNNEI. This CDR3 region has 12 residues. With 6 bases removed from V and 5 bases from J, the gap between germline ends came to 10 bases. CDR3 nucleotides: TGTGCCAGCAGCGACTCGTCGGAGACCCAGTACTTC. Protein sequence: CASSDSSETQYF.

The chain uses TRBV5-3 and TRBJ1-6; D is ambiguous. TRBV5-3 is flagged as an ORF with uncertain function. The CDR3 spans 17 residues. V dropped 4 bases and J dropped 8 bases, with 22 bases sitting between them. The CDR3 reads CARSPAREFPTDSPLHF. CDR3 in DNA: TGTGCCAGAAGCCCGGCGAGGGAGTTCCCAACGGATTCACCCCTCCACTTT.

This clone was seen a single time. The chain is built from TRBV28 and TRBJ2-7; D is possibly TRBD1 or TRBD2 (5 bases each). V dropped 9 bases and J dropped 4 bases, with 25 bases sitting between them. Germline CDR1 is MDHEN and CDR2 is SYDVKM. This CDR3 contains 16 residues. DNA of the CDR3: TGTGCCAGTATTAGTGCCGGGGCCCCGTGGGCATACGAGCAGTACTTC. Translation: CASISAGAPWAYEQYF.

V usage is TRBV5-1 and J usage is TRBJ2-7; 8 bases are shared with TRBD1. Germline V CDR1 and CDR2: SGHRS, YFSETQ. V was clipped by 4 bases and J by 2 bases; unmatched bases: 14. This CDR3 region has 17 residues. The CDR3 loop is CASSPGQGGYRTYEQYF. The CDR3 DNA follows: TGCGCCAGCAGCCCTGGACAGGGAGGCTATAGAACCTACGAGCAGTACTTC.

This clone was seen a handful of times. V gene TRBV7-9 combines with J gene TRBJ1-5, with TRBD1 as a possible D gene (5 bases). The CDR3 runs to 15 residues. Germline V lookup: CDR1 SEHNR, CDR2 FQNEAQ (reference sequence). Trimming pared 1 base from V and 2 bases from J, leaving 9 bases between. The CDR3 sequence: CASSLGGTRNQPQHF. DNA for the CDR3: TGTGCCAGCAGCTTAGGAGGGACGCGCAATCAGCCCCAGCATTTT.